Given below is one T cell receptor (beta chain) in context. This clonotype occurred a few times. Its antigen is unknown. No clone much larger than this one lies a single base away; base qualities are absent. Libraries were prepared through 5' RACE. Instrument on record: NextSeq 500. In the TCR library protocol, a unique molecular identifier was attached to each TCR cDNA molecule so that PCR and sequencing errors could be corrected. Under the source paper's analysis protocol: TCR identification, UMI-based error correction and CDR3 extraction were performed with Decombinator tools. Expanded TCRs were defined as those above a frequency of 2 per 1,000, corresponding to the top 1% of the tumor frequency distribution. Renyi diversity was calculated using the R vegan package after each repertoire was subsampled 100 times to 5,000 TCRs. CDR3 similarity networks were built from amino acid triplet string-kernel similarity, connecting CDR3s with pairwise similarity above 0.82. TCRdb reprocessed the public reads (quality trimming at Q25 with fastp, clone calling with MiXCR) and kept in-frame beta chains. Identical CDR3 proteins give one entry, which carries the most common genes and DNA. Clone size and V and J calls follow TCRdb, not the original study. This sample gives roughly 79,000 distinct CDR3 sequences in total; roughly 12% of them show up just once. Of the sample, approximately 4.6% falls within the top ten clones.

Its CDR3 holds 15 amino acids, cysteine through phenylalanine. Solely the CDR3 DNA is kept, with 45 bases framed from the first base. V lost 7 bases and J lost 0 bases; the stretch between them is 13 bases long. The entry originates in a study of spatial heterogeneity in lung cancer (dated by TCRdb to the late 2010s). Broadly, across the study: Beta-chain transcripts were consistently detected in greater numbers than alpha-chain transcripts, which likely reflected higher beta-chain transcript abundance. In the raw uncorrected reads, each unique combination of TCR and UMI appeared more than ten times on average. At surgery, both alpha and beta chains were TCR-sequenced in 220 tumor regions, approximately 64 matched nontumor lung samples and just over 55 PBMC samples. In non-small cell lung cancer, the study made a quantitative comparison of TCR alpha and beta repertoires among multiple tumor regions, matched nontumor lung and blood. The study linked features of the TCR repertoire to counts of nonsynonymous mutations, which were determined by whole-exome sequencing of tumor tissue. Findings and caveats that apply to the study as a whole: Ubiquitous expanded tumor TCRs were detected in blood more often at tumor resection than at routine follow-up. Additional single-cell paired TCR alpha and beta sequencing was considered necessary to confirm, at a functional level, the hypothesis that regional TCRs recognize regional mutations.

The sample's time point, from its label and the paper: sample taken at primary tumor resection. Without any cell sorting, TCR sequencing was performed on whole RNA extracted either from tumor and nontumor lung tissue or from cryopreserved PBMC samples. The donors were 72 patients from the lung TRACERx cohort who had early-stage, untreated non-small cell lung cancer. Only patients for whom sufficient RNA was available from at least two tumor regions were selected for TCR sequencing. The clonotype was recovered from a male donor with early-stage non-small cell lung cancer. This specimen was PBMCs, taken at surgery. Recombination connected TRBV23-1 to TRBJ2-4, with no confidently assigned D gene. TRBV23-1 is designated an ORF whose function remains uncertain. At the DNA level, the sequence is TGCGCCAGCACCCTCAAACGTCTAGCCAAAAACATTCAGTACTTC. This gives the protein CASTLKRLAKNIQYF.